A few counts support the clone carrying this TCR beta chain. As yet, its antigen is unknown. The data are from a study of cytomegalovirus exposure and HLA in healthy donors. Regarding the study as a whole: Some TCR beta chains (164 of them) were listed as cytomegalovirus-associated. In an earlier analysis, in 587 donors, most V segments appeared productive either ~87% or ~30% of the time. One variant, a missense change in DCLRE1C, was linked in a later analysis to TCR beta V- and J-gene trimming. Per a later analysis, 15,000 to 20,000 TCR beta sequences showed association with HLA alleles at 0.05 false discovery rate.

The CDR3 totals 15 residues. Germline-derived CDR1 and CDR2 are MNHEY and SVGAGI. V dropped 2 bases and J dropped 5; count of bases not matched to a gene: 7. A multiplex PCR was run with 60 Vbeta primers and 13 Jbeta primers. Repertoires were generated with immunoSEQ multiplex PCR, while TCRdb's copy carries only in-frame clones and drops some. Of roughly 150,000 clones detected, around 73% appear once; the ten largest clones hold about 5%. The sequencing sample was made of PBMCs. V gene TRBV6-5 combines with J gene TRBJ2-5, with 8 bases lining up with TRBD1. The receptor's source is a woman aged 18 to 35 in good health and CMV-seropositive. Written as DNA, the CDR3 is TGTGCCAGCAGTTACCCAGGACAGGGTATGGAGACCCAGTACTTC. This codes for CASSYPGQGMETQYF.